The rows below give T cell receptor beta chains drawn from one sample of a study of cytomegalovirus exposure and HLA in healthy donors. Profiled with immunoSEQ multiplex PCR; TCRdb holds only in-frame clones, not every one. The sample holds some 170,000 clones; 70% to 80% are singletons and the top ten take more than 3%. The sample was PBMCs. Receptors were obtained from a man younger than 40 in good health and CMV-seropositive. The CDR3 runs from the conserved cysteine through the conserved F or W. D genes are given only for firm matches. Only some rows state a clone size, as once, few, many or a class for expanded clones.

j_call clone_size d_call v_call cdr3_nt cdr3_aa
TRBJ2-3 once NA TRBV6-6 TGTGCCAGCAAGATCGACAGGCACACGCAGTATTTT CASKIDRHTQYF
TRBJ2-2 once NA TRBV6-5 TGTGCCAGCCGACAAGCGGAGAACACCGGGGAGCTGTTTTTT CASRQAENTGELFF
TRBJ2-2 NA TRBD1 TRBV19 TGTGCCAGTTCGTGGGACAGTAACACCGGGGAGCTGTTTTTT CASSWDSNTGELFF
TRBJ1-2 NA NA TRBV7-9 TGTGCCAGCAGCTTAGAGATATGGTATGGCGGAGGCTACACCTTC CASSLEIWYGGGYTF
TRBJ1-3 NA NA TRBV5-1 TGCGCCAGCAGCTTGGACAGGGCTGGAAACACCATATATTTT CASSLDRAGNTIYF
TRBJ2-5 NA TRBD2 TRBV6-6 TGTGCCAGCAGTTACCGGGGTCTAGCGGGGGGGGAGACCCAGTACTTC CASSYRGLAGGETQYF
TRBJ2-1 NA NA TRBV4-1 TGCGCCAGCAGCCAGGAGAATGAGCAGTTCTTC CASSQENEQFF
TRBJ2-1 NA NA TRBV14 TGTGCCAGCAGCCAAGTTCCGGGACACTTGAATGAGCAGTTCTTC CASSQVPGHLNEQFF
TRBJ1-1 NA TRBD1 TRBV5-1 TGCGCCAGCAGCCAAGCCACAGGGGGTACAAACACTGAAGCTTTCTTT CASSQATGGTNTEAFF
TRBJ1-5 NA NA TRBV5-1 TGCGCCAGCAGCCCCTGGGGTAGGGATGGGAGTCAGCCCCAGCATTTT CASSPWGRDGSQPQHF
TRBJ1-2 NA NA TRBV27 TGTGCCAGCAGTTTTCGGGCGGGCCGCTATGGCTACACCTTC CASSFRAGRYGYTF
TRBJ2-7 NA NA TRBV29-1 TGCAGCGTTAATAGGGGTGACCACGAGCAGTACTTC CSVNRGDHEQYF
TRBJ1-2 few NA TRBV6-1 TGTGCCAGCAGTGAGAGAGTTAACTATGGCTACACCTTC CASSERVNYGYTF